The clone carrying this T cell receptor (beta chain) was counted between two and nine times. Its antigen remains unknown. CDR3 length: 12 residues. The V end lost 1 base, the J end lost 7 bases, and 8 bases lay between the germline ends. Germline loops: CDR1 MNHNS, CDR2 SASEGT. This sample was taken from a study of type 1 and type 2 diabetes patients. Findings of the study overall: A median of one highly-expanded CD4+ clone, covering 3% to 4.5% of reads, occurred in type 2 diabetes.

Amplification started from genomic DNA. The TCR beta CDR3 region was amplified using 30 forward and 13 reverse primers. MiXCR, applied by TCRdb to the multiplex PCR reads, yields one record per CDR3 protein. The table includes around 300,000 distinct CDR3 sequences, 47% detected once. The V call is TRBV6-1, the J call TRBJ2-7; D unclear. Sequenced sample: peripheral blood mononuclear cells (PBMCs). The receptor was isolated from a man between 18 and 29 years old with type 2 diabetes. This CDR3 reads CASSEVYGEQYF. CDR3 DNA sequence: TGTGCCAGCAGTGAAGTATACGGGGAGCAGTACTTC.